These 15 T cell receptor beta chains originate from one sample sequenced in a study of T cell responses to AZD1222 COVID-19 vaccine. TCRdb keeps only in-frame clones here, not all; method: immunoSEQ multiplex PCR. Of 84,000 or so clones in the sample, 90% were seen once. Sequencing was performed on peripheral blood, taken on day 0 of AZD1222 vaccination. Receptors originate from an adult in good health.

V and J are TRBV11-2 and TRBJ1-1, with D hard to call. The CDR3 has 12 amino acids. Germline values: CDR1 SGHAT, CDR2 FQNNGV. The V end lost 3 bases, the J end lost 6 bases, and 8 bases lay between the germline ends. The CDR3 sequence is CASSFGEAEAFF. The CDR3 DNA sequence: TGTGCCAGCAGCTTTGGGGAGGCTGAAGCTTTCTTT. Combining the CDR3 with reference TRBV11-2 and TRBJ1-1 gives the whole variable domain EAGVAQSPRYKIIEKRQSVAFWCNPISGHATLYWYQQILGQGPKLLIQFQNNGVVDDSQLPKDRFSAERLKGVDSTLKIQPAKLEDSAVYLCASSFGEAEAFFGQGTRLTVV.

This rearrangement joins TRBV5-3 to TRBJ2-7; D is ambiguous. TRBV5-3 is marked as an open reading frame, function uncertain. There are 13 residues in the CDR3. The V end lost 9 bases, the J end lost 0 bases, and 13 bases lay between the germline ends. In DNA, the CDR3 is TGTGCCAAAAGGGTGGGCAGCTCCTACGAGCAGTACTTC. This gives the protein CAKRVGSSYEQYF.

The chain couples TRBV2 to TRBJ2-2; a possible D gene is TRBD2 (6 bases). CDR1 and CDR2 from the germline V gene are SNHLY and FYNNEI. The V end was cut by 7 bases, the J end by 7 bases, with 16 bases between. This CDR3 has 14 amino acids. CDR3 DNA: TGTGCCAGCAAGGTGGAGGGGTCTATCGGGGAGCTGTTTTTT. Translation: CASKVEGSIGELFF.

The J gene is TRBJ1-4, the V gene TRBV9; D gene unclear. Trimming stripped 0 bases from V and 4 bases from J, with 7 bases between. The CDR3 consists of 14 residues. CDR1 is SGDLS and CDR2 is YYNGEE in the germline V gene. CDR3 sequence reads: CASSVGPNNEKLFF. The CDR3 nucleotides read TGTGCCAGCAGCGTAGGACCGAATAATGAAAAACTGTTTTTT.

The chain is built from TRBV5-8 and TRBJ1-2, with D perhaps matching TRBD1 (6 bases). Germline-derived CDR1 and CDR2 are SGHTS and YDEGEE. The CDR3 loop spans 13 amino acids. V gave up 4 bases and J gave up 3 bases, with 10 bases separating them. CDR3 region: CASSQDSYYGYTF. CDR3 coding DNA: TGTGCCAGCAGCCAGGACAGCTACTATGGCTACACCTTC.

Notes on this clone: The same CDR3 also results from other DNA sequences found in this sample. V is TRBV5-1 and J is TRBJ1-2; 10 nucleotides agree with TRBD1. Germline V gene data show CDR1 as SGHRS and CDR2 as YFSETQ. The CDR3 has 14 residues. V lost 8 bases to trimming and J lost 5 bases; unmatched junction nucleotides: 9. This CDR3 reads CASSSGTGDYGYTF. CDR3 DNA: TGCGCCAGTTCCTCCGGGACAGGGGATTATGGCTACACCTTC. Looking up the rest from reference TRBV5-1 and TRBJ1-2 gives the full variable domain: KAGVTQTPRYLIKTRGQQVTLSCSPISGHRSVSWYQQTPGQGLQFLFEYFSETQRNKGNFPGRFSGRQFSNSRSEMNVSTLELGDSALYLCASSSGTGDYGYTFGSGTRLTVV.

This chain connects TRBV27 to TRBJ1-1, with D tentatively TRBD1 (5 bases). Trimming took 4 bases from V and 3 from J, leaving 9 bases between them. Germline CDR1 and CDR2: MNHEY and SMNVEV (reference sequence). The CDR3 length is 13 residues. The CDR3 DNA is TGTGCCAGCAGTTGGGGGTTGCACACTGAAGCTTTCTTT. Translating it yields CASSWGLHTEAFF.

The chain carries TRBV27 and TRBJ2-5; no reliable D call. V lost 2 bases to trimming and J lost 5 bases, with 9 bases between them. This CDR3 comprises 13 residues. Germline CDR1 is MNHEY and CDR2 is SMNVEV (reference sequence). Here the CDR3 DNA reads TGTGCCAGCAGTTTAAATCTGCTGGAGACCCAGTACTTC. Amino acid sequence: CASSLNLLETQYF.

The chain joins TRBV6-2 or TRBV6-3 to TRBJ1-6; D uncertain. Germline CDR1 reads MNHEY; CDR2 reads SVGEGT. The CDR3 is made up of 13 amino acids. Trimming took 5 bases from V and 6 from J, leaving 8 bases between them. The CDR3 bases are TGTGCCAGCAGTGGGCATGGTAATTCACCCCTCCACTTT. As protein: CASSGHGNSPLHF.

The chain is built from TRBV11-2 and TRBJ2-7; D uncertain. This CDR3 contains 14 residues. CDR1 is SGHAT and CDR2 is FQNNGV in the germline V gene. The V and J ends lost 1 base and 1 base respectively, with 8 bases between them. The CDR3 is CASSLVASSYEQYF. Written as DNA, the CDR3 is TGTGCCAGCAGCTTAGTGGCCTCGTCCTACGAGCAGTACTTC.

The chain uses TRBV11-3 and TRBJ2-2; the D is unclear. The V end was cut by 4 bases, the J end by 4 bases, with 4 bases between. CDR1 and CDR2 (germline): SGHNT, YENEEA. The CDR3 length is 12 residues. For the CDR3, the DNA is TGTGCCAGCAGCTCATCCACCGGGGAGCTGTTTTTT. It is translated as CASSSSTGELFF.

The table lists this clone with a few counts. The chain employs TRBV5-1 and TRBJ1-3; D ambiguous. V lost 5 bases and J 0 bases, leaving 9 bases between the germline ends. Per germline, CDR1 SGHRS and CDR2 YFSETQ. The CDR3 totals 14 residues. The CDR3 region has the DNA TGCGCCAGCAGGGCGACGGTCTCTGGAAACACCATATATTTT. It specifies CASRATVSGNTIYF.

By share, this clone ranks as medium-sized. The J gene is TRBJ1-2, the V gene TRBV7-2; maybe TRBD1 (5 bases). V was pared by 3 bases and J by 3 bases, with 14 bases between. Germline values: CDR1 SGHTA, CDR2 FQGNSA. CDR3 length equals 15 residues. The CDR3 bases are TGTGCCAGCAGCTTGGCGATGCGGGGACACTATGGCTACACCTTC. The encoded protein is CASSLAMRGHYGYTF.

The chain employs TRBV11-2 and TRBJ2-1; unclear D gene. Germline lookup yields CDR1 SGHAT and CDR2 FQNNGV. The V end was cut by 1 base, the J end by 5 bases, with 9 bases between. This CDR3 is built from 14 residues. The CDR3 is CASSLAAGNNEQFF. CDR3 DNA sequence: TGTGCCAGCAGCTTAGCGGCAGGAAACAATGAGCAGTTCTTC.

The chain uses TRBV19 and TRBJ1-2, with no clear D. V was pared by 3 bases and J by 4 bases, with 12 bases between. This CDR3 has 14 amino acids. Germline values: CDR1 LNHDA, CDR2 SQIVND (reference sequence). The CDR3 region has the DNA TGTGCCAGTAGTATTGATGTACGGGGCTATGGCTACACCTTC. Amino acid sequence: CASSIDVRGYGYTF.